This T cell receptor (beta chain) is drawn from a study of OX40 agonist ivuxolimab in advanced cancers. V lost 1 base and J lost 0, with 10 bases in between. From germline, CDR1 is SGHVS and CDR2 FNYEAQ. The CDR3 is made up of 17 amino acids. Clones were read by immunoSEQ multiplex PCR, and TCRdb kept only the in-frame ones, dropping some. The sample holds about 53,000 clones, approximately 88% seen once. The sequence was collected from an adult with an advanced solid tumor such as melanoma, head and neck, liver or kidney cancer. This material consisted of CD4+ or CD8+ T cells sorted from blood, taken in a trial of the OX40 agonist ivuxolimab. J is TRBJ2-6 and V is TRBV7-6, with no clear D. CDR3 loop: CASSLVTASSGANVLTF. In DNA, the CDR3 is TGTGCCAGCAGCTTAGTCACGGCTAGCTCTGGGGCCAACGTCCTGACTTTC. Based on the CDR3 plus reference TRBV7-6 and TRBJ2-6, the full variable domain is GAGVSQSPRYKVTKRGQDVALRCDPISGHVSLYWYRQALGQGPEFLTYFNYEAQQDKSGLPNDRFSAERPEGSISTLTIQRTEQRDSAMYRCASSLVTASSGANVLTFGAGSRLTVL.